Sequencing of this T cell receptor (beta chain) was carried out in a study of beta chain features in type 1 diabetes (dated 2018 in TCRdb). With regard to the full study: Mean age, gender distribution, total cell number and subset yield did not differ between patients and healthy donors. A total of about 100,000,000 sorted cells were examined across all samples, and RNA yield correlated strongly with the number of cells per subset. Regulatory and stem cell-like memory subsets were isolated from only 8 patients and roughly eight healthy donors, whereas naive and central memory subsets came from all 28 donors. In the study, TCRB repertoires of sorted circulating CD4+ T cell subsets from recently diagnosed type 1 diabetes patients were compared with those of matched healthy donors.

The entire amount of isolated RNA was reverse transcribed using the High Capacity cDNA Reverse Transcription Kit, so the sequenced TCRB transcripts were expressed ones. Naive, central memory and regulatory T cell samples underwent deep immunoSEQ sequencing, averaging around 3.9 million total reads per sample. Sorted cells were lysed in RLT buffer, and RNA was extracted using DNase-treated RNeasy Micro or Mini kits according to cell number. To prevent cross-contamination, every cell subset was processed on its own, while patient and healthy donor samples were processed together. The immunoSEQ multiplex PCR was used to amplify TCRB sequences from cDNA, generating 87-bp fragments that spanned the CDR3 region. Sequencing of the amplicons was done on the Illumina HiSeq platform. From the authors' description of their analysis: Synthetic template baselines were used to correct PCR bias computationally, reads within Hamming distance 2 were collapsed, and singletons that could not be merged were discarded. By aligning reads against IMGT, V, D and J genes, CDR3 length, and insertions or deletions at six rearrangement sites were assigned. Clonotype counts were normalized to sorted cell number within each subset before computing true diversity and Gini coefficients with the tcR R package. Repertoire sharing was quantified using the overlap coefficient calculated on TCRB nucleotide sequences. As a proxy for the pre-selection repertoire, out-of-frame TCRB sequences from naive cells were analyzed. The table comes from immuneACCESS by way of TCRdb, which keeps in-frame sequences with V and J called. Part of the clones is missing from these tables; in studies checked, under half for an unresolved V gene and the rest for unknown reasons. That table supplies the V and J calls and clone size; D and trimming were determined from the DNA. A total of roughly 340,000 clones appear in this sample, around 12% of them only once. The ten largest clones capture around 0.01% of the sample.

Each donor gave one peripheral blood draw, about 110 mL on average, collected into heparinised tubes. A BD FACSAria II and a panel including CD45RO, CCR7, CD25, CD127, CD95 and CD27 were used to sort naive, central memory, regulatory and stem cell-like memory CD4+ T cells. Purity was above 95% for every sorted population. PBMCs were isolated immediately by Lymphoprep density gradient centrifugation and stained directly without culture. To minimize batch effects, samples were stained and sorted in pairs, one healthy donor with one patient per experiment. Broader findings and caveats from the paper: Because the HLA sub-analyses included only small numbers of individuals, any influence of HLA type on TCRB rearrangement was left unresolved. Because cDNA was sequenced instead of genomic DNA, activated cells with high expression could be over-represented, although the groups did not differ in activation or CD3 levels. Patients with type 1 diabetes made fewer insertions and deleted more nucleotides at VDJ recombination sites, implying thymic rearrangement abnormalities. A moderate but significant shortening of TCRB CDR3 length was observed in type 1 diabetes patients in all four CD4+ subsets. Naive, central memory and regulatory TCRB repertoires appeared to be more alike among patients than among healthy donors. PCR may preferentially amplify shorter templates, but because patient and control samples were amplified and corrected together, any resulting skew would affect both groups equally.

To note about this clone: Its antigen is not yet known. Base-call qualities are not available, and no considerably larger clone is one nucleotide away.

Reading from cysteine to phenylalanine, the CDR3 counts 16 amino acids. Only the CDR3 DNA is retained, 48 bases long and in frame from the first base. Compared with germline, V lacks 7 bases and J lacks 1 base; bases without a gene match: 9. This chain is built from TRBV23-1 and TRBJ2-3; 9 nucleotides in the junction match TRBD1. TRBV23-1 carries the ORF label, with uncertain function. Sequencing was performed on naive CD4+ T cells from blood. The cell subset or site label on this specimen signifies: true naive CD4+ T cells. The sequence was collected from a woman aged 18-29 years with type 1 diabetes. The CDR3 loop reads CASNNSRDRGTDTQYF. The nucleotide sequence is given as TGCGCCAGCAACAACTCTAGGGACAGGGGCACAGATACGCAGTATTTT.